This T cell receptor (beta chain) was identified in a study of T cell responses to AZD1222 COVID-19 vaccine. Whole-study results and caveats: The donors showed a predominance of white British ancestry and of females, with possible underestimation of clonal diversity. At baseline, seropositivity was found in only a handful of AZD1222 recipients.

Concerning this clone: Antigen: not known.

Produced via immunoSEQ multiplex PCR; TCRdb's table is partial and in-frame only. The data show tens of thousands of clones, roughly 88% seen once. Germline V lookup: CDR1 SGHRS, CDR2 YFSETQ. There are 15 residues in the CDR3. The V and J ends lost 2 bases and 0 bases respectively, with 9 bases between them. V usage is TRBV5-1 and J usage is TRBJ1-3, with D uncertain. This sequence was found in an adult in good health. Sequencing used peripheral blood, obtained on day 0 of AZD1222 vaccination. This CDR3 reads CASSLNSNSGNTIYF. In DNA, the CDR3 is TGCGCCAGCAGCTTAAACTCCAACTCTGGAAACACCATATATTTT. Full variable domain (rest looked up from reference TRBV5-1 and TRBJ1-3): KAGVTQTPRYLIKTRGQQVTLSCSPISGHRSVSWYQQTPGQGLQFLFEYFSETQRNKGNFPGRFSGRQFSNSRSEMNVSTLELGDSALYLCASSLNSNSGNTIYFGEGSWLTVV.